A single TCR beta chain is shown here with its context. The CDR3 is 16 amino acids. Germline assignment: CDR1 LNHDA and CDR2 SQIVND (reference sequence). Germline trimming cut 4 bases from V and 4 bases from J; bases unmatched to any gene: 9. Survey-level immunoSEQ sequencing profiled the TCR beta repertoire. Assay used: immunoSEQ multiplex PCR; TCRdb lists only in-frame clones, some missing. The data contain tens of thousands of clones, more than 80% of them singletons. Material: PBMCs. The TCR was taken from a man aged 40-55 years with rheumatoid arthritis. This chain joins TRBV19 and TRBJ1-2, with TRBD1 identical over 10 bases. CDR3 nucleotide sequence: TGTGCCAGTAGTACCCCGCGGACAGGGGGTGTCTATGGCTACACCTTC. It codes for CASSTPRTGGVYGYTF.